The rows below give T cell receptor beta chains drawn from one sample of a study of blood T cell repertoires in COVID-19. Profiling relied on immunoSEQ multiplex PCR, and the TCRdb table lists in-frame clones only, not all of them. Of 300,000 to 350,000 clones detected, 85% to 90% appear once; the ten largest clones hold approximately 4.3%. Source material: PBMCs or T cells enriched from blood (not recorded which). The receptors come from a woman between 18 and 29 years old with acute COVID-19. CDR3s include the opening cysteine and the closing phenylalanine or tryptophan.

j_gene | v_gene | CDR3aa
TRBJ1-1 | TRBV18 | CASSLQGENTEAFF
TRBJ1-1 | TRBV14 | CASSLRASGTEAFF
TRBJ2-1 | TRBV11-2 | CASSAAGGAGLGSYNEQFF
TRBJ1-2 | TRBV6-6 | CASSDRRNYGYTF
TRBJ2-6 | TRBV28 | CASSFLRSSGANVLTF
TRBJ2-5 | TRBV14 | CASSQISGRGETQYF
TRBJ2-1 | TRBV24-1 | CATSDTGKGSYNEQFF
TRBJ1-1 | TRBV5-6 | CASSWDRTEAFF
TRBJ2-1 | TRBV5-1 | CASSLASGTQTYNEQFF
TRBJ2-3 | TRBV4-2 | CASSQASKTDTQYF
TRBJ2-7 | TRBV10-3 | CAISESREKSDEQYF
TRBJ1-6 | TRBV3-1/TRBV3-2 | CASSRRTDSYNSPLHF
TRBJ1-5 | TRBV6-5 | CASSYSGWQPQHF
TRBJ2-1 | TRBV4-1 | CASSQDIAGYNEQFF